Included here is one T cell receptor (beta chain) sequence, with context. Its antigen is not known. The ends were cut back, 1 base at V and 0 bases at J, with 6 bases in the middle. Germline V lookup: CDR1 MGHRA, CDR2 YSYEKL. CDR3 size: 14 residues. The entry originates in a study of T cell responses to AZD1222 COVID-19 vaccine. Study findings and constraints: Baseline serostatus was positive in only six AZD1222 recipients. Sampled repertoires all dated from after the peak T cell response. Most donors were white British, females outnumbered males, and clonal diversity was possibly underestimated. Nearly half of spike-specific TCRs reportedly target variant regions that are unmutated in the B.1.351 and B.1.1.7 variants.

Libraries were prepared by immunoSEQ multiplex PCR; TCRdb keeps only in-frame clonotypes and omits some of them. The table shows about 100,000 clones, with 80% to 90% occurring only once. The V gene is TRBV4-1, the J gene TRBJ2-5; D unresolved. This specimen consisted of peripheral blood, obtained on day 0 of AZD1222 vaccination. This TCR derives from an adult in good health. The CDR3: CASSQARYQETQYF. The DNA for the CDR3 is TGCGCCAGCAGCCAAGCCCGGTACCAAGAGACCCAGTACTTC.